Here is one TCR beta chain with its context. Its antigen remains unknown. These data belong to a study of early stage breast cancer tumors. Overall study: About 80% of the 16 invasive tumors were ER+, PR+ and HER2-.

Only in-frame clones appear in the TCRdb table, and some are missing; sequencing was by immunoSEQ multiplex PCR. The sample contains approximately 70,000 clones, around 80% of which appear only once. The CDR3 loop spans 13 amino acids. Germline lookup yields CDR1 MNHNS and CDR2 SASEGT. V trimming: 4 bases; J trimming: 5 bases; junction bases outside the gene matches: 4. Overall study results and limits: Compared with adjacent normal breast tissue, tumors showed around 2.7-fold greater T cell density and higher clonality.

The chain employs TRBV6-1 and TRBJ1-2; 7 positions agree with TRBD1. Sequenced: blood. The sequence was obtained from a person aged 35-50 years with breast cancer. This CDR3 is CASSGQGGYGYTF. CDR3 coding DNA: TGTGCCAGCAGTGGACAGGGCGGTTATGGCTACACCTTC.